This TCR beta chain was found in a study of blood T cell repertoires in COVID-19. Study-wide context: Whether acute or convalescent, the COVID-19 samples came from the United States, Italy and Spain.

A word on this clone: This sample also contains other DNA sequences that code for the same CDR3.

V dropped 5 bases and J dropped 3; count of bases not matched to a gene: 4. The CDR3 loop spans 14 amino acids. Germline CDR1 KGHDR, CDR2 SFDVKD. Original handling: Amplification from reference gene primers served as the basis for estimated nucleated cell counts. The table came from immunoSEQ multiplex PCR; TCRdb's copy has only in-frame clones and leaves some out. V, J and clone size were drawn from that table, and D and trimming were deduced from the DNA. Here the sample spans 50,000 to 75,000 clones, 90% to 95% being singletons. This TCR was recovered from a human donor in a cohort sampled during active COVID-19. The sample was peripheral blood. V gene TRBV24-1 combines with J gene TRBJ2-3, with TRBD2 matching 7 bases. The DNA for the CDR3 is TGTGCCACCAGTGTGCAGGGAGGGACAGATACGCAGTATTTT. It yields the protein CATSVQGGTDTQYF.